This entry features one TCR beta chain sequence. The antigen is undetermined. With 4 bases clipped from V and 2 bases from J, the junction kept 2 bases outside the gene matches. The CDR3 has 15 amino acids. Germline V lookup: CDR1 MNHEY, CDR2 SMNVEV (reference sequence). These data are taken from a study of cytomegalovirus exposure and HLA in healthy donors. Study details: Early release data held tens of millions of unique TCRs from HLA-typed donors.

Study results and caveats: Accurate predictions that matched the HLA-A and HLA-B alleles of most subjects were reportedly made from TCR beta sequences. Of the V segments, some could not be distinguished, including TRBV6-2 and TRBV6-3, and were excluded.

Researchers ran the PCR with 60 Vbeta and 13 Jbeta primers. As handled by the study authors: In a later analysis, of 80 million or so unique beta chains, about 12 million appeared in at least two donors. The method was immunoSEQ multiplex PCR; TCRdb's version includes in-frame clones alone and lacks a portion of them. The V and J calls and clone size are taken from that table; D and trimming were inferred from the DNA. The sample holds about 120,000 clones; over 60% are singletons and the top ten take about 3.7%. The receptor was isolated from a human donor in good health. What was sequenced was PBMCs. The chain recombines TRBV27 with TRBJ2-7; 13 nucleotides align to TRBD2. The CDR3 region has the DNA TGTGCCAGCAGTTCTGGACTAGCGGGGGCCTACGAGCAGTACTTC. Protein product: CASSSGLAGAYEQYF.